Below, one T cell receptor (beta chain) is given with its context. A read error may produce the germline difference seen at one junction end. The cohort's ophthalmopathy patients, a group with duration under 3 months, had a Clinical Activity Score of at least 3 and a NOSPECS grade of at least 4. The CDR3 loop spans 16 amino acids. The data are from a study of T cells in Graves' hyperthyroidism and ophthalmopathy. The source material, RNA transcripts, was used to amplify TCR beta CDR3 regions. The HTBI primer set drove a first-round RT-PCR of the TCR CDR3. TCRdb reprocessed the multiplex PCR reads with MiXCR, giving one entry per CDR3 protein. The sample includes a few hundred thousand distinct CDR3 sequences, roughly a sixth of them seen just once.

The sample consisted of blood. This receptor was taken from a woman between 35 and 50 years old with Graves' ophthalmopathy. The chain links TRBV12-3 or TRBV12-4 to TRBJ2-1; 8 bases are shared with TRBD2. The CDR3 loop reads CASSLQGRGGYNEQLF. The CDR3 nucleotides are TGTGCCAGCAGTCTACAAGGTCGGGGGGGGTACAATGAGCAGCTCTTC.